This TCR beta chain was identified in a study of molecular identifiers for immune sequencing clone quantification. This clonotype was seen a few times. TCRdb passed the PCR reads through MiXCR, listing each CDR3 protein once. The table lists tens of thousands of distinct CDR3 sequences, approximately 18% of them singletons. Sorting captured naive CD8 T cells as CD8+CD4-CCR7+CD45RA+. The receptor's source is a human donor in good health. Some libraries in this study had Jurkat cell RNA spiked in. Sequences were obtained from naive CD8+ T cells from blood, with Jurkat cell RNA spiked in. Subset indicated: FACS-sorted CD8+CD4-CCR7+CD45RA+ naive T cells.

CDR3 region: CASSSGTGTEQYF. CDR3 DNA sequence: TGTGCCAGCAGTTCCGGGACAGGGACCGAGCAGTACTTC. V gene TRBV12-3 or TRBV12-4 combines with J gene TRBJ2-7; the match to TRBD1 covers 9 bases. J was trimmed by 6 bases and V by 4 bases; bases with no gene match: 4. This CDR3 contains 13 residues.